This T cell receptor (beta chain) was found in a study of blood T cell repertoires in COVID-19 (dated by TCRdb to the early 2020s). At the level of the whole study: Samples from collaborators originated in the United States, Italy and Spain and spanned both the acute and convalescent phases of COVID-19. The prospective study material was composed of cDNA or gDNA derived from T cells, B-cell-depleted T cells, or PBMCs. The sample metadata nearly always contained a de-identified subject ID, COVID-19 status, age in years and sex. The dataset comprised deeply sampled blood TCRbeta repertoires from subjects exposed to, actively infected with, or recovered from COVID-19. Where HLA class I and class II types were available, the types were taken from metadata supplied by the sample provider, not from assay-based typing. A freely available public database, intended as a resource for researchers studying the immune response to SARS-CoV-2, is where the repertoires were released. Samples came from the ongoing ImmuneRACE study (first 160 participants) plus 1,254 subjects from 6 global collaborators.

Measured from the cysteine to the phenylalanine, the CDR3 is 12 residues long. The entry retains the CDR3 DNA only, 36 bases that are in frame from base 1. Deletion took 5 bases off V and 2 bases off J, with a span of 4 bases between the germline ends. The collaborating institutions used their own protocols to collect whole blood in K2EDTA tubes. For TCRbeta analysis, collaborators shipped samples as frozen whole blood, isolated PBMCs, or DNA extracted from either of those sample types. The immunoSEQ Assay, a bias-controlled multiplex PCR, was used to amplify TCRbeta CDR3 regions from genomic DNA. The source study handled its data this way. The number of nucleated cells in each sample was estimated from the amplification of reference gene primers within the assay. To quantify the absolute abundance of each unique TCRbeta CDR3 rearrangement, sequence reads were collapsed and filtered. For each sample, productive Simpson clonality was calculated as the square root of Simpson's diversity index over productive rearrangements. TCRdb carries this immuneACCESS record with in-frame sequences only. Its versions omit some clonotypes, under half of them owing to an unresolved V gene in the studies checked, with the rest unexplained. That table supplies the V and J calls and clone size; D and trimming were determined from the DNA. This sample gives about 270,000 clones in total; around 82% of them show up just once. The ten largest clones capture 3.1% of the sample.

Beyond this particular receptor, the publication reports: Clinical and demographic metadata were provided uncurated, with the amount varying by source and participant.

A remark on this clone: Its antigen specificity is not known. Within one base of it there is no much larger clone, and no base qualities were kept.

The TCR was taken from a woman aged 18-29 years with acute or convalescent COVID-19. Sequences were obtained from peripheral blood. The chain couples TRBV12-3 or TRBV12-4 to TRBJ1-3; the D gene identity is not certain. The DNA reads TGTGCCAGCAGTCCCACTGGAAACACCATATATTTT. Its protein is CASSPTGNTIYF.